This is a list of T cell receptor beta chains from one sample in a study of T cells after yellow fever vaccination. MiXCR, run by TCRdb on the 5' RACE reads, gives a single entry per CDR3 protein. The sample contains under 150,000 distinct CDR3 sequences, roughly 8.2% of which appear only once. This specimen was CD4+ T cells sorted from PBMCs, taken 5 days after the yellow fever booster vaccination. The receptor set was obtained from a man aged 30 to 45 who received the YFV17D yellow fever vaccine. Both conserved end residues are trimmed from each CDR3. A D gene is named only where the DNA matches it firmly.

V: TRBV5-6; D: TRBD2; CDR3: ASSLRRGRVEQF
V: TRBV7-2; D: TRBD2; CDR3: ASSLASGASTEQF
V: TRBV20-1; D: .; CDR3: SALGGVSTDTQY
V: TRBV20-1; D: .; CDR3: SARPRGGQQPQH
V: TRBV4-3; D: TRBD1; CDR3: ASSQEGPTGITDTQY
V: TRBV10-2; D: .; CDR3: ASSPNGEQETQY
V: TRBV7-8; D: .; CDR3: ASSPRFGALLGGANVLT
V: TRBV7-8; D: TRBD1; CDR3: ASSGGQTYEQY
V: TRBV5-1; D: TRBD2; CDR3: ASSFVETSSNEQF
V: TRBV5-6; D: .; CDR3: ASTGQLYNEQF
V: TRBV7-9; D: .; CDR3: ASSSLSRNEAF
V: TRBV28; D: .; CDR3: ASSRQF
V: TRBV7-2; D: .; CDR3: ASSSAGFGGSSYNEQF
V: TRBV11-1; D: TRBD2; CDR3: ASSLGASGAPKTDTQY
V: TRBV20-1; D: .; CDR3: SAPESKARAGGELF
V: TRBV30; D: TRBD2; CDR3: AWSGGLDNEQF
V: TRBV30; D: .; CDR3: AWSWHYETQY
V: TRBV7-2; D: .; CDR3: ASSFGGNTEAF
V: TRBV12-3/TRBV12-4; D: TRBD2; CDR3: ASNPLASWSEQF
V: TRBV7-2; D: TRBD1; CDR3: ASSLAGSGGADTQY
V: TRBV3-1; D: .; CDR3: ASSNQVGELF
V: TRBV6-2/TRBV6-3; D: .; CDR3: ASSSTASVDYGYT
V: TRBV21-1; D: .; CDR3: ASSKGLCDEQY
V: TRBV6-5; D: .; CDR3: ASSSSATGDNKQF
V: TRBV20-1; D: .; CDR3: SARPQGKSNQPQH
V: TRBV6-1; D: .; CDR3: ASNAGRGGVNEQF
V: TRBV4-3; D: TRBD1; CDR3: ASSPGGTGAYEQY
V: TRBV7-8; D: TRBD2; CDR3: ASSRARLAGAETQY
V: TRBV7-7; D: TRBD2; CDR3: ASSLVLAGGGTQY
V: TRBV5-1; D: .; CDR3: ASSLAGREDTDTQY
V: TRBV5-1; D: .; CDR3: ASSLFANTDTQY
V: TRBV9; D: TRBD1; CDR3: ASSGDRYGGELF
V: TRBV20-1; D: TRBD2; CDR3: STPSPSGRWETQY
V: TRBV24-1; D: .; CDR3: ATSQGGGYQETQY
V: TRBV5-1; D: .; CDR3: ASGWRPVNEQF
V: TRBV20-1; D: TRBD2; CDR3: SARGSGSQGDTQY
V: TRBV10-1; D: TRBD2; CDR3: ASRAGLAGEDTQY
V: TRBV5-1; D: .; CDR3: ASSLGQSSFNEQY
V: TRBV20-1; D: TRBD1; CDR3: STTGTENTEAF
V: TRBV7-2; D: .; CDR3: ASGESQETQY
V: TRBV7-9; D: .; CDR3: ASSLPGGDAEAF
V: TRBV4-3; D: .; CDR3: ASSQDPGRNEKLF
V: TRBV6-1; D: .; CDR3: ASKGGTSPQPQH
V: TRBV20-1; D: TRBD2; CDR3: SATPGLALADTQY
V: TRBV30; D: .; CDR3: AWGRSSGEQY
V: TRBV3-1; D: TRBD2; CDR3: ASSRRKLAGVGDTQY
V: TRBV19; D: .; CDR3: ASSMGAFEETQY
V: TRBV5-6; D: .; CDR3: ASSLARGAYGYT
V: TRBV20-1; D: .; CDR3: SANTGSNQPQH
V: TRBV10-1; D: .; CDR3: ASSSGVDTQY
V: TRBV7-9; D: TRBD2; CDR3: ASSFEGGQETQY
V: TRBV11-2; D: .; CDR3: ASSGDHGGELF
V: TRBV18; D: .; CDR3: ASSPRQDFSGANVLT